The 26 T cell receptor beta chains below were found in one sample sequenced in a study of blood T cell repertoires in COVID-19 (dated by TCRdb to 2018 to 2020). Receptors were amplified or captured by the immunoSEQ multiplex PCR assay. As stored in TCRdb, this immuneACCESS dataset retains in-frame rearrangements with V and J assigned. A fraction of the clones does not appear; measured against another copy, unresolved V genes explain less than half of the discrepancy, and the remainder lacks a known reason. Counted in this sample were over 140,000 clones; 75% to 85% of them appeared once. In total, the top ten clones hold 4.5% of the sample. The sample consisted of peripheral blood. The receptors were sampled from a woman of 80 years or more with active or convalescent COVID-19.

The V gene is TRBV18, the J gene TRBJ2-2; TRBD2 matches 7 bases. Germline CDR1 KGHSH, CDR2 LQKENI. Trimming at V came to 3 bases and at J to 4 bases, leaving 11 bases not matched to a gene. This CDR3 comprises 17 residues. CDR3 DNA sequence: TGTGCCAGCTCACCTCGTCCAGCGGGACCCCTCACCGGGGAGCTGTTTTTT. It yields the protein CASSPRPAGPLTGELFF.

This clone is a singleton in its sample. The rearrangement links TRBV5-5 to TRBJ1-2; D possibly corresponds to TRBD1 (5 bases). Trimming shortened V by 1 base and J by 4 bases, and 8 bases separated the two germline ends. Germline lookup yields CDR1 SGHKS and CDR2 YYEKEE (reference sequence). The CDR3 covers 13 residues. The CDR3 DNA reads TGTGCCAGCAGCTTGCAGGGTATCTATGGCTACACCTTC. Its translation: CASSLQGIYGYTF.

The chain recombines TRBV2 with TRBJ1-6, with D hard to call. Between the trimmed V and J ends, which lost 5 bases and 7 bases, there was a span of 15 bases. This CDR3 comprises 15 residues. From germline, CDR1 is SNHLY and CDR2 FYNNEI. This CDR3 is CASSFITGENSPLHF. The CDR3 coding sequence is TGTGCCAGCAGTTTTATCACCGGGGAAAATTCACCCCTCCACTTT.

The rearrangement links TRBV19 to TRBJ1-3, with a tentative D call TRBD1 (5 bases). The CDR3 contains 16 residues. Looked up from germline, CDR1 is LNHDA and CDR2 is SQIVND (reference sequence). V lost 3 bases, J lost 1 base, and 13 bases lay in between. CDR3 sequence reads: CASSMSTGLSGNTIYF. CDR3 coding DNA: TGTGCCAGTAGTATGAGTACAGGTTTGTCTGGAAACACCATATATTTT.

On this clone: The same CDR3 arises from other DNA sequences in this sample as well. The chain links TRBV5-4 to TRBJ2-7; 7 nucleotides line up with TRBD1. This CDR3 is 14 amino acids long. Trimming took 0 bases from V and 2 from J; bases not matched to a gene: 2. Per germline, CDR1 SGHNT and CDR2 YYREEE (reference sequence). The CDR3 DNA sequence: TGTGCCAGCAGCTTGGTGGGACAGCCCTACGAGCAGTACTTC. This sequence encodes CASSLVGQPYEQYF.

This clone was seen once. The V gene is TRBV18, the J gene TRBJ1-1; D not certain. The germline CDR1 and CDR2 sequences are KGHSH and LQKENI. The V and J ends lost 2 bases and 8 bases respectively, with 9 bases between them. This CDR3 has 12 residues. CDR3 bases: TGTGCCAGCTCACCATCGGTTTGGGAAGCTTTCTTT. Its protein is CASSPSVWEAFF.

The chain joins TRBV6-5 to TRBJ1-2; possibly TRBD1 for D (5 bases). The germline V gene encodes CDR1 MNHEY and CDR2 SVGAGI. V was clipped by 8 bases and J by 6 bases, with 19 bases between them. This CDR3 region has 14 residues. The chain's CDR3 is CASVQRTDIDGYTF. CDR3 nucleotides: TGTGCCAGCGTACAAAGAACGGACATCGATGGCTACACCTTC.

The chain carries TRBV28 and TRBJ1-2; tentatively, D is TRBD1 (6 bases). V was clipped by 3 bases and J by 2 bases, with 19 bases between them. Looked up from germline, CDR1 is MDHEN and CDR2 is SYDVKM. The CDR3 runs 17 residues. The CDR3 loop is CASSFIARGRGNYGYTF. As DNA, the CDR3 is TGTGCCAGCAGTTTCATCGCCAGGGGTCGAGGGAACTATGGCTACACCTTC.

This sequence joins TRBV30 and TRBJ1-1; D gene ambiguous. The CDR3 contains 13 residues. V was clipped by 3 bases and J by 3 bases, with 11 bases between them. Germline CDR1 reads GTSNPN; CDR2 reads SVGIG (reference sequence). The CDR3 loop is CAWSPGMDTEAFF. The CDR3 region has the DNA TGTGCCTGGAGCCCCGGGATGGACACTGAAGCTTTCTTT.

This clone has only a few counts. This chain connects TRBV11-3 to TRBJ2-2; possibly TRBD1 for D (5 bases). CDR3 size: 13 residues. Per germline, CDR1 SGHNT and CDR2 YENEEA. Deletions cut 0 bases from V and 8 bases from J, with 7 bases between. The CDR3 region has the DNA TGTGCCAGCAGCTTAGAGGGGCGGGGGGAGCTGTTTTTT. It is translated as CASSLEGRGELFF.

A single count supports this clone. This chain's CDR3 is CASSTGRGANYEQYF. In nucleotides, the CDR3 is TGTGCCAGCAGCACGGGGCGGGGGGCTAACTACGAGCAGTACTTC. The chain links TRBV7-2 to TRBJ2-7, with 8 bases that match TRBD2. Per germline, CDR1 SGHTA and CDR2 FQGNSA. Trimming removed 5 bases from V and 3 bases from J; junction bases left unmatched: 9. The CDR3 is 15 residues long.

This clone has only a few counts. The CDR3 sequence: CSAGGTRTGYTEAFF. The CDR3 nucleotides are TGCAGCGCGGGGGGGACACGGACAGGCTACACTGAAGCTTTCTTT. The gene calls are TRBV29-1 and TRBJ1-1, with TRBD1 identical over 7 bases. The CDR3 covers 15 residues. CDR1 and CDR2 from the germline V gene are SQVTM and ANQGSEA. V shed 7 bases and J 3 bases; nucleotides not matched to a gene: 14.

V gene TRBV10-3 combines with J gene TRBJ1-5; TRBD1 agrees at 9 bases. Germline trimming cut 6 bases from V and 6 bases from J; bases unmatched to any gene: 12. Germline V gene lookup returns CDR1 ENHRY and CDR2 SYGVKD. This CDR3 has 16 amino acids. In DNA, the CDR3 is TGTGCCATCAGCCCAGGGACAGGGTTGGTCAGTCAGCCCCAGCATTTT. Protein product: CAISPGTGLVSQPQHF.

This clone was seen a few times. The chain recombines TRBV30 with TRBJ1-5; D is ambiguous. This CDR3 has 13 residues. CDR1 GTSNPN and CDR2 SVGIG come from the germline V gene (reference sequence). With 2 bases removed from V and 2 bases from J, the gap between germline ends came to 7 bases. The CDR3 sequence is CAWSRQGNQPQHF. Here the CDR3 DNA reads TGTGCCTGGAGTAGGCAGGGCAATCAGCCCCAGCATTTT. The complete variable domain, with remaining parts taken from reference TRBV30 and TRBJ1-5, reads SQTIHQWPATLVQPVGSPLSLECTVEGTSNPNLYWYRQAAGRGLQLLFYSVGIGQISSEVPQNLSASRPQDRQFILSSKKLLLSDSGFYLCAWSRQGNQPQHFGDGTRLSIL.

V usage is TRBV5-1 and J usage is TRBJ1-6; 7 bases are shared with TRBD1. V shed 0 bases, J shed 9 bases, and the junction held 6 bases outside the gene matches. The CDR3 runs to 15 residues. From germline, CDR1 is SGHRS and CDR2 YFSETQ. CDR3 DNA sequence: TGCGCCAGCAGCTTGGAAAGACAGGGAGGTTCACCCCTCCACTTT. Its translation: CASSLERQGGSPLHF.

This clone was seen a few times. This sequence joins TRBV29-1 and TRBJ1-4, with 8 positions matching TRBD1. The germline CDR1 and CDR2 sequences are SQVTM and ANQGSEA. Trimming removed 0 bases from V and 10 bases from J; junction bases left unmatched: 4. CDR3 length: 13 residues. In DNA, the CDR3 is TGCAGCGTTGAAGACTGGACAGGGCGAAAACTGTTTTTT. It specifies CSVEDWTGRKLFF.

The chain carries TRBV18 and TRBJ1-1, with unresolved D. The CDR3 runs to 12 residues. Germline CDR1 KGHSH, CDR2 LQKENI. The V gene lost 3 bases and the J gene lost 1 base, with 3 bases spanning the gap. CDR3 DNA sequence: TGTGCCAGCTCACCCCAGAACACTGAAGCTTTCTTT. Protein: CASSPQNTEAFF.

This rearrangement joins TRBV5-6 to TRBJ1-3, with D tentatively TRBD1 (5 bases). The CDR3 totals 16 residues. The V and J ends lost 0 bases and 2 bases respectively, with 12 bases between them. Germline V gene data show CDR1 as SGHDT and CDR2 as YYEEEE. The CDR3 nucleotides read TGTGCCAGCAGCTTGGTAGACAGAGACCCTGGAAACACCATATATTTT. It encodes CASSLVDRDPGNTIYF.

This clone showed up just once. The V gene is TRBV2, the J gene TRBJ2-5; 11 nucleotides align to TRBD2. This CDR3 has 14 amino acids. V lost 4 bases and J lost 5; bases outside the gene matches: 3. CDR1 and CDR2 (germline): SNHLY, FYNNEI. The CDR3 spells CASSVAGGQETQYF. In DNA form, the CDR3 reads TGTGCCAGCAGTGTAGCGGGGGGGCAGGAGACCCAGTACTTC.

The rearrangement links TRBV5-1 to TRBJ1-1, with D unclear. V was clipped by 4 bases and J by 1 base, with 11 bases between them. The CDR3 sequence is 14 residues long. Germline V CDR1 and CDR2: SGHRS, YFSETQ. The CDR3 nucleotides read TGCGCCAGCAGCCCCCAGGTTACGAACACTGAAGCTTTCTTT. This sequence encodes CASSPQVTNTEAFF.

The chain couples TRBV10-3 to TRBJ1-1; no firm D call. This CDR3 has 13 residues. CDR1 is ENHRY and CDR2 is SYGVKD in the germline V gene. V was clipped by 2 bases and J by 1 base, with 5 bases between them. In DNA, the CDR3 is TGTGCCATCAGTGAGCCAGAGAACACTGAAGCTTTCTTT. Amino acids: CAISEPENTEAFF.

The chain carries TRBV7-8 and TRBJ2-3; 9 nucleotides match TRBD2. The CDR3 loop spans 20 amino acids. In germline, CDR1 is SGHVS, CDR2 FQNEAQ. J lost 5 bases, V lost 2 bases, and 20 bases had no gene match. As DNA, the CDR3 is TGTGCCAGCAGCTTAAGGTCCCGGGCTTACAATAGCGGGGGAGAAGATACGCAGTATTTT. It is translated as CASSLRSRAYNSGGEDTQYF.

This chain connects TRBV10-3 to TRBJ1-1; D is possibly TRBD1 (6 bases). The CDR3 runs to 15 residues. Germline V CDR1 and CDR2: ENHRY, SYGVKD. V shed 4 bases and J shed 6 bases, with 18 bases lying between them. CDR3 sequence (DNA): TGTGCCATCAGTGCCTATGAGAAGGGACACCCTGAAGCTTTCTTT. Amino acid sequence: CAISAYEKGHPEAFF.

Ten or more counts support this clone. This chain links TRBV6-2 or TRBV6-3 with TRBJ1-2, with D tentatively TRBD1 (5 bases). With 3 bases removed from V and 4 bases from J, the gap between germline ends came to 9 bases. CDR1 is MNHEY and CDR2 is SVGEGT in the germline V gene. The CDR3 consists of 13 residues. The CDR3: CASSYPGLYGYTF. As DNA, the CDR3 is TGTGCCAGCAGTTATCCGGGACTCTATGGCTACACCTTC.

The V and J genes are TRBV5-1 and TRBJ2-7; 7 bases map to TRBD1. Germline CDR1 and CDR2: SGHRS and YFSETQ. CDR3 size: 15 residues. V lost 0 bases to trimming and J lost 2 bases; unmatched junction nucleotides: 5. The CDR3 region is CASSLGDSPTYEQYF. The CDR3 bases are TGCGCCAGCAGCTTGGGGGACAGCCCCACCTACGAGCAGTACTTC.

The chain links TRBV6-4 to TRBJ1-2; 9 bases match TRBD1. The ends lost 7 bases at V and 4 bases at J; junction bases unmatched: 10. The V gene's germline CDR1 is MRHNA and CDR2 SNTAGT. The length of the CDR3 is 15 residues. CDR3 protein: CASTTNRGPFYGYTF. In DNA, the CDR3 is TGTGCCAGCACCACAAACAGGGGGCCATTCTATGGCTACACCTTC.